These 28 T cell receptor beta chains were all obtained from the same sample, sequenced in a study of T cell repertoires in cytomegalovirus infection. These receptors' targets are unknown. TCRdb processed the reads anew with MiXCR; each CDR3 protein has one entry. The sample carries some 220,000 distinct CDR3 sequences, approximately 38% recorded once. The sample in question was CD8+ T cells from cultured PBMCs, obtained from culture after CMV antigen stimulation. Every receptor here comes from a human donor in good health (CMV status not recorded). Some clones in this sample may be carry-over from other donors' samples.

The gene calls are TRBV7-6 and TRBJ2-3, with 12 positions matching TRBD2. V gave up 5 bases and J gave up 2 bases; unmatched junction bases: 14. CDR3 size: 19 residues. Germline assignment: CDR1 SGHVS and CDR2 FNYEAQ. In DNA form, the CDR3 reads TGTGCCAGCAGCCCACCGACGGGACTAGCGGGTTTCTACACAGATACGCAGTATTTT. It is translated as CASSPPTGLAGFYTDTQYF. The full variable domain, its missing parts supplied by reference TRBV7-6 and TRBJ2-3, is GAGVSQSPRYKVTKRGQDVALRCDPISGHVSLYWYRQALGQGPEFLTYFNYEAQQDKSGLPNDRFSAERPEGSISTLTIQRTEQRDSAMYRCASSPPTGLAGFYTDTQYFGPGTRLTVL.

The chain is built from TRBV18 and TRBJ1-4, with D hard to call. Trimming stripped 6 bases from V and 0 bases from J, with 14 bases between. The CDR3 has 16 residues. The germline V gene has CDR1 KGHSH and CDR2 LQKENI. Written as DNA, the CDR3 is TGTGCCAGCTCCTCCGGTATAGCCGCAACTAATGAAAAACTGTTTTTT. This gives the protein CASSSGIAATNEKLFF.

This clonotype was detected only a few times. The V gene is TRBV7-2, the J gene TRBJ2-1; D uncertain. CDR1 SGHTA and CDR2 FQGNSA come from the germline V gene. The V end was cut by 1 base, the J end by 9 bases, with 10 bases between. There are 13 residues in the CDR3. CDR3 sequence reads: CASSLVVAIEQFF. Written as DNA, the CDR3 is TGTGCCAGCAGCTTAGTAGTCGCAATTGAGCAGTTCTTC.

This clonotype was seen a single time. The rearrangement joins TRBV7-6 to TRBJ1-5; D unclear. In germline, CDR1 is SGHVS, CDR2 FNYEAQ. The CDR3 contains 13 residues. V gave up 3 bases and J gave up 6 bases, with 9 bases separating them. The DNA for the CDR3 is TGTGCCAGCAGCTTTAAGGGATCTCAGCCCCAGCATTTT. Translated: CASSFKGSQPQHF.

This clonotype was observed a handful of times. The CDR3 DNA follows: TGTGCCAGCAGTGCGGTAGGGACAGGGTTCTATGGCTACACCTTC. Translation: CASSAVGTGFYGYTF. The V and J genes are TRBV6-1 and TRBJ1-2, with 9 bases aligning to TRBD1. The CDR3 runs 15 residues. The V gene end was trimmed by 4 bases and the J gene end by 4 bases; junction bases not matched to a gene: 7. Germline CDR1 reads MNHNS; CDR2 reads SASEGT.

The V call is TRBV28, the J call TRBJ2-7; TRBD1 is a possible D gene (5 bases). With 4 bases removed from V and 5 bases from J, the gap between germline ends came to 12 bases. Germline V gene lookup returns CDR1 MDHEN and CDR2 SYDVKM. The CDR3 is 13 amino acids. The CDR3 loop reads CASSSKGMNEQYF. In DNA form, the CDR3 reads TGTGCCAGCAGTTCGAAGGGGATGAACGAGCAGTACTTC.

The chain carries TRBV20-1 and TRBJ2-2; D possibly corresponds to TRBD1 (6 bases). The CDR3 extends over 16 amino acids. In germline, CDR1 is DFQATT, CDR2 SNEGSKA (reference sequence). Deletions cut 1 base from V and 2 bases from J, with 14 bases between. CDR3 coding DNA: TGCAGTGCTAGAGCGGGACATCATCAAAACACCGGGGAGCTGTTTTTT. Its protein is CSARAGHHQNTGELFF.

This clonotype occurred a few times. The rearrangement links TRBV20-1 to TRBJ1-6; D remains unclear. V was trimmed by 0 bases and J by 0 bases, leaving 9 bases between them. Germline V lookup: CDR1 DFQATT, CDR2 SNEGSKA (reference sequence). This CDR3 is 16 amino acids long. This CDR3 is CSARDLPSSYNSPLHF. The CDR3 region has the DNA TGCAGTGCTAGAGATCTCCCAAGCTCCTATAATTCACCCCTCCACTTT.

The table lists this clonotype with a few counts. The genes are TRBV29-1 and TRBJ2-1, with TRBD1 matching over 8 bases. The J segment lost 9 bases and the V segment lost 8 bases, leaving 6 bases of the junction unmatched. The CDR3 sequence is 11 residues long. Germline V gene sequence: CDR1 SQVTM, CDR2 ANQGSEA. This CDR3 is CSTHRGTEQFF. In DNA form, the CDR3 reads TGCAGCACCCACAGGGGGACTGAGCAGTTCTTC.

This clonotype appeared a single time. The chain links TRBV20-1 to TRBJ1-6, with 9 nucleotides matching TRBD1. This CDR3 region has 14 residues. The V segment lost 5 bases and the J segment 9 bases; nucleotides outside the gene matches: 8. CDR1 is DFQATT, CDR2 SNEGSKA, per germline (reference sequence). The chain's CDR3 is CSAWDRALISPLHF. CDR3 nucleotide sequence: TGCAGTGCTTGGGACAGGGCTTTGATTTCACCCCTCCACTTT.

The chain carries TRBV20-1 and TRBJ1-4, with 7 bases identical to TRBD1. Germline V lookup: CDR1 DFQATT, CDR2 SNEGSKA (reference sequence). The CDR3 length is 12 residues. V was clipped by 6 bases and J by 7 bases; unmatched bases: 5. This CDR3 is CSAGQGVEKLFF. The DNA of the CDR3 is TGCAGTGCAGGGCAGGGGGTTGAAAAACTGTTTTTT.

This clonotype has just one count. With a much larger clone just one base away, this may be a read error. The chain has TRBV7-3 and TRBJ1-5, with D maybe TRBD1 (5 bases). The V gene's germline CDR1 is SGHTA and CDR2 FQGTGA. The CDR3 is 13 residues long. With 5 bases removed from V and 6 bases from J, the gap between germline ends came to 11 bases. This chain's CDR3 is CASSLERGQPQHF. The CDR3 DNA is TGTGCCAGCAGCCTGGAGAGGGGTCAGCCCCAGCATTTT.

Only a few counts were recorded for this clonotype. Here the CDR3 reads CAGGWRGNQPQHF. The CDR3 DNA reads TGTGCGGGTGGGTGGAGGGGGAATCAGCCCCAGCATTTT. V is TRBV28 and J is TRBJ1-5; possible D gene TRBD1, 6 bases. The length of the CDR3 is 13 residues. Germline V gives CDR1 MDHEN, CDR2 SYDVKM.

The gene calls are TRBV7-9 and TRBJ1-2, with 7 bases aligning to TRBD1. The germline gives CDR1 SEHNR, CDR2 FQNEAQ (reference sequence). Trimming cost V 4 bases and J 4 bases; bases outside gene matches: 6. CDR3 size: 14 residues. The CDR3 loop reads CASSSPDRLYGYTF. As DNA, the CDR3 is TGTGCCAGCAGCTCCCCGGACAGGCTCTATGGCTACACCTTC.

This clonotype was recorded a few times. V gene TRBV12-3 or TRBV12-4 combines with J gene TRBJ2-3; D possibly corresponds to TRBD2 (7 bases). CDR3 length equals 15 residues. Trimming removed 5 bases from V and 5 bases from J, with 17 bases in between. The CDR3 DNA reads TGTGCCAGCAGTCCGGGGGCGGGAGCCGGAGATACGCAGTATTTT. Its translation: CASSPGAGAGDTQYF.

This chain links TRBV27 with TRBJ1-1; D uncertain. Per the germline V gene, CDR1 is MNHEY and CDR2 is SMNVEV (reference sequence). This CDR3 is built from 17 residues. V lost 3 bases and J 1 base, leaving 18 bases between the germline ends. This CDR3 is CASSFRASDAQNTEAFF. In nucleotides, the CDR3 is TGTGCCAGCAGTTTTCGGGCTTCTGACGCACAGAACACTGAAGCTTTCTTT.

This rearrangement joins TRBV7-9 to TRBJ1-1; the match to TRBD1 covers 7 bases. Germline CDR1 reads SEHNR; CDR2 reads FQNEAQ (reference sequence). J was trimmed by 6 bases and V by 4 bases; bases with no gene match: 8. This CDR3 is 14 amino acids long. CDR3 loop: CASSWDSFNAEAFF. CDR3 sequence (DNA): TGTGCCAGCAGCTGGGACAGCTTTAATGCTGAAGCTTTCTTT. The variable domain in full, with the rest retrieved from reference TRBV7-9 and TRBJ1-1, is DTGVSQNPRHKITKRGQNVTFRCDPISEHNRLYWYRQTLGQGPEFLTYFQNEAQLEKSRLLSDRFSAERPKGSFSTLEIQRTEQGDSAMYLCASSWDSFNAEAFFGQGTRLTVV.

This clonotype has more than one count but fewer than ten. The CDR3 region has the DNA TGTGCCAGCAGTCTCAGGGACCCAGGGCAGTACTTC. This encodes CASSLRDPGQYF. The chain is built from TRBV7-8 and TRBJ2-7; D is tentatively TRBD1 or TRBD2 (5 bases each). This CDR3 has 12 amino acids. With 6 bases removed from V and 9 bases from J, the gap between germline ends came to 15 bases. The germline CDR1 and CDR2 sequences are SGHVS and FQNEAQ.

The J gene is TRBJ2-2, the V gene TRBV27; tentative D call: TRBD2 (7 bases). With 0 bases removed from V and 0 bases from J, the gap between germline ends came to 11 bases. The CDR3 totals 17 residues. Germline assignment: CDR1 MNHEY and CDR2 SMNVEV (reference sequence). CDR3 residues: CASSLSGGRANTGELFF. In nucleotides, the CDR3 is TGTGCCAGCAGTTTATCCGGGGGGCGGGCGAACACCGGGGAGCTGTTTTTT.

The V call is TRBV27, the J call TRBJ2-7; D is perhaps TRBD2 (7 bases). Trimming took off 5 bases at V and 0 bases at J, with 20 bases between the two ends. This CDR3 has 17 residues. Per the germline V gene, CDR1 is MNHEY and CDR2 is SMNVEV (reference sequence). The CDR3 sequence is CASSARGGRVGSYEQYF. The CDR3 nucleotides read TGTGCCAGCAGTGCCCGCGGGGGCAGGGTAGGCTCCTACGAGCAGTACTTC.

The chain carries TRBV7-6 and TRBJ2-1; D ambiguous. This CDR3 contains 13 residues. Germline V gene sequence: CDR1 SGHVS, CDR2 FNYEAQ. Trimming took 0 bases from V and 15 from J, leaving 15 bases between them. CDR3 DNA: TGTGCCAGCAGCTTAGCTCAAGTAAATGAGACGTTCTTC. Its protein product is CASSLAQVNETFF.

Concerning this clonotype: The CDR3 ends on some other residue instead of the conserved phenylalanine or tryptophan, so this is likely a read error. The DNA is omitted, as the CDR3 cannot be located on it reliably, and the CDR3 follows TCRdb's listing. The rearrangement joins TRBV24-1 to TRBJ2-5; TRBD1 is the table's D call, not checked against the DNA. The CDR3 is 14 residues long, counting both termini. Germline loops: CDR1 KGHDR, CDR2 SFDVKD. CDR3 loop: CATSDVTGEETTYV.

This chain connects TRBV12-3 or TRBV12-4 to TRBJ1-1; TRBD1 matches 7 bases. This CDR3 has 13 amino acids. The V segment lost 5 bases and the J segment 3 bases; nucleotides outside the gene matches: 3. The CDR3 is CASSDRDHTEAFF. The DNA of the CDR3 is TGTGCCAGCAGTGACAGGGATCACACTGAAGCTTTCTTT.

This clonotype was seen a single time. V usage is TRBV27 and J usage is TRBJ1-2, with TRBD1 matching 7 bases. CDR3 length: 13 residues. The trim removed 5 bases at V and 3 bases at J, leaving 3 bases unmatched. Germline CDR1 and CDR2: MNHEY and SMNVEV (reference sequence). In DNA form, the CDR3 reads TGTGCCAGCAGTGGAGGGGGCGACTATGGCTACACCTTC. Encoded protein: CASSGGGDYGYTF.

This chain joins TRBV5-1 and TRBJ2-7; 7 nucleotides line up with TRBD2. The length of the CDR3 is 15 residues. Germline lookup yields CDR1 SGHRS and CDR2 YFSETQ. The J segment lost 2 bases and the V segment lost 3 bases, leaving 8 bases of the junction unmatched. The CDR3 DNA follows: TGCGCCAGCAGCTCGGGAATAGCGGGTACCTACGAGCAGTACTTC. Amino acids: CASSSGIAGTYEQYF. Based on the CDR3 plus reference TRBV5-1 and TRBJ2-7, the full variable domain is KAGVTQTPRYLIKTRGQQVTLSCSPISGHRSVSWYQQTPGQGLQFLFEYFSETQRNKGNFPGRFSGRQFSNSRSEMNVSTLELGDSALYLCASSSGIAGTYEQYFGPGTRLTVT.

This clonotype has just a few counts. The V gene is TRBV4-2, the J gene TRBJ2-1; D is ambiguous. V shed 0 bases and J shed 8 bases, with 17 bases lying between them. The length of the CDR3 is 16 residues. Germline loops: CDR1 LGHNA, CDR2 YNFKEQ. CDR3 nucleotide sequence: TGTGCCAGCAGCCAAGAGGGTAGCCCCCCTGGGGATGAGCAGTTCTTC. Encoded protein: CASSQEGSPPGDEQFF.

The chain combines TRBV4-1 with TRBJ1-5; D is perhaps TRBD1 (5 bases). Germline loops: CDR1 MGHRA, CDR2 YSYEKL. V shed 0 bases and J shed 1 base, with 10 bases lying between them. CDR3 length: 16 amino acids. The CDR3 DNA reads TGCGCCAGCAGCCAAGATGAGGGGCAGAGCAATCAGCCCCAGCATTTT. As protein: CASSQDEGQSNQPQHF.

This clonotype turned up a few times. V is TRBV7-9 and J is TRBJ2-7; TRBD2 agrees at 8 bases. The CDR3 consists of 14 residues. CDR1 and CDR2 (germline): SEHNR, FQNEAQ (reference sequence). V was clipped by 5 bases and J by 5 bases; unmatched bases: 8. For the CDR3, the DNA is TGTGCCAGCAGCCCTCCGGGGGGGGGCAACGAGCAGTACTTC. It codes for CASSPPGGGNEQYF.